A selection of T cell receptor beta chains follows, all from one sample in a study of shared clonotypes between healthy human individuals. Data came from immunoSEQ multiplex PCR; TCRdb stores just in-frame clones and leaves some out. The sample has about 2 million clones, about 95% seen once. The sequencing input was naive CD8+ T cells sorted from blood. All receptors come from a man between 18 and 35 years old in good health. Each CDR3 is given with its conserved first and last residue. D genes are given only for firm matches. Only part of the rows carry a size: once, few, many, or a class if the clone is expanded.

d_call: .
j_call: TRBJ2-7
v_call: TRBV18
clone_size: .
cdr3_aa: CASSPPGPITSYEQYF
cdr3_nt: TGTGCCAGCTCACCACCGGGACCTATTACCTCCTACGAGCAGTACTTC

d_call: TRBD2
j_call: TRBJ2-2
v_call: TRBV27
clone_size: .
cdr3_aa: CASSLSLAGTGELFF
cdr3_nt: TGTGCCAGCAGTTTAAGTCTAGCGGGAACCGGGGAGCTGTTTTTT

d_call: .
j_call: TRBJ2-1
v_call: TRBV19
clone_size: .
cdr3_aa: CASSMGHPYNEQFF
cdr3_nt: TGTGCCAGTAGTATGGGCCACCCCTACAATGAGCAGTTCTTC

d_call: .
j_call: TRBJ2-3
v_call: TRBV7-3
clone_size: once
cdr3_aa: CASSPKLFFTDTQYF
cdr3_nt: TGTGCCAGCAGCCCCAAATTATTCTTCACAGATACGCAGTATTTT

d_call: .
j_call: TRBJ2-1
v_call: TRBV6-5
clone_size: .
cdr3_aa: CASSQPPEQFF
cdr3_nt: TGTGCCAGCAGCCAACCCCCTGAGCAGTTCTTC

d_call: .
j_call: TRBJ2-7
v_call: TRBV19
clone_size: .
cdr3_aa: CASSSIGSGSYEQYF
cdr3_nt: TGTGCCAGTAGTTCCATCGGGTCTGGCTCCTACGAGCAGTACTTC

d_call: TRBD2
j_call: TRBJ2-1
v_call: TRBV6-6
clone_size: .
cdr3_aa: CASSLAGVSSYNEQFF
cdr3_nt: TGTGCCAGCAGCTTAGCGGGAGTAAGCTCCTACAATGAGCAGTTCTTC

d_call: .
j_call: TRBJ2-7
v_call: TRBV6-1
clone_size: .
cdr3_aa: CASSEGSADTYEQYF
cdr3_nt: TGTGCCAGCAGTGAAGGTTCGGCAGATACCTACGAGCAGTACTTC

d_call: .
j_call: TRBJ2-1
v_call: TRBV5-6
clone_size: .
cdr3_aa: CASSSDLDNEQFF
cdr3_nt: TGTGCCAGCAGCTCCGACTTGGACAATGAGCAGTTCTTC

d_call: .
j_call: TRBJ2-7
v_call: TRBV5-5
clone_size: once
cdr3_aa: CASSFPGAGTHEQYF
cdr3_nt: TGTGCCAGCAGCTTTCCGGGGGCGGGGACCCACGAGCAGTACTTC

d_call: .
j_call: TRBJ1-1
v_call: TRBV27
clone_size: .
cdr3_aa: CASSLLAVGGMNTEAFF
cdr3_nt: TGTGCCAGCAGTTTATTGGCGGTGGGGGGTATGAACACTGAAGCTTTCTTT

d_call: TRBD1
j_call: TRBJ2-7
v_call: TRBV13
clone_size: .
cdr3_aa: CASSLQEGQVRYEQYF
cdr3_nt: TGTGCCAGCAGCCTCCAAGAGGGACAGGTCCGCTACGAGCAGTACTTC

d_call: .
j_call: TRBJ1-3
v_call: TRBV4-1
clone_size: .
cdr3_aa: CASSQQGSSGNTIYF
cdr3_nt: TGCGCCAGCAGCCAGCAAGGGTCCTCTGGAAACACCATATATTTT

d_call: TRBD1
j_call: TRBJ2-7
v_call: TRBV7-9
clone_size: .
cdr3_aa: CASSYETGYEQYF
cdr3_nt: TGTGCCAGCAGCTACGAGACAGGGTACGAGCAGTACTTC

d_call: TRBD1
j_call: TRBJ2-7
v_call: TRBV13
clone_size: .
cdr3_aa: CASSKDRVEQYF
cdr3_nt: TGTGCCAGCAGCAAGGACAGGGTTGAGCAGTACTTC

d_call: TRBD1
j_call: TRBJ1-2
v_call: TRBV28
clone_size: once
cdr3_aa: CASSLSGGANYGYTF
cdr3_nt: TGTGCCAGCAGTTTATCAGGGGGCGCGAACTATGGCTACACCTTC

d_call: .
j_call: TRBJ2-7
v_call: TRBV28
clone_size: .
cdr3_aa: CASSWGAITGYEQYF
cdr3_nt: TGTGCCAGCAGTTGGGGGGCCATCACAGGATACGAGCAGTACTTC

d_call: TRBD2
j_call: TRBJ2-1
v_call: TRBV2
clone_size: .
cdr3_aa: CASWGSGGSYNEQFF
cdr3_nt: TGTGCCAGCTGGGGGAGCGGGGGGAGCTACAATGAGCAGTTCTTC

d_call: .
j_call: TRBJ2-2
v_call: TRBV7-8
clone_size: .
cdr3_aa: CASSSQGTGELFF
cdr3_nt: TGTGCCAGCAGCTCGCAGGGAACCGGGGAGCTGTTTTTT

d_call: .
j_call: TRBJ2-1
v_call: TRBV7-8
clone_size: .
cdr3_aa: CASSLSGSYNEQFF
cdr3_nt: TGTGCCAGCAGCCTATCGGGCTCCTACAATGAGCAGTTCTTC

d_call: .
j_call: TRBJ1-2
v_call: TRBV18
clone_size: .
cdr3_aa: CASSPPSTGIPYGYTF
cdr3_nt: TGTGCCAGCTCACCACCGAGCACGGGGATACCCTATGGCTACACCTTC

d_call: .
j_call: TRBJ2-3
v_call: TRBV10-1
clone_size: .
cdr3_aa: CASSEGSTDTQYF
cdr3_nt: TGCGCCAGCAGTGAAGGCAGCACAGATACGCAGTATTTT

d_call: .
j_call: TRBJ2-7
v_call: TRBV2
clone_size: .
cdr3_aa: CASSEYNSYEQYF
cdr3_nt: TGTGCCAGCAGTGAATACAACTCCTACGAGCAGTACTTC

d_call: .
j_call: TRBJ1-4
v_call: TRBV30
clone_size: .
cdr3_aa: CAWDLYGGANEKLFF
cdr3_nt: TGTGCCTGGGACTTGTACGGGGGAGCTAATGAAAAACTGTTTTTT

d_call: .
j_call: TRBJ1-5
v_call: TRBV27
clone_size: .
cdr3_aa: CASSYRFGDGQPQHF
cdr3_nt: TGTGCCAGCAGCTACCGTTTCGGCGATGGTCAGCCCCAGCATTTT

d_call: .
j_call: TRBJ1-1
v_call: TRBV27
clone_size: once
cdr3_aa: CASSLNSGVTEAFF
cdr3_nt: TGTGCCAGCAGTTTAAATTCGGGGGTCACTGAAGCTTTCTTT

d_call: .
j_call: TRBJ2-1
v_call: TRBV27
clone_size: .
cdr3_aa: CASSLSSGDTYNEQFF
cdr3_nt: TGTGCCAGCAGTTTATCCTCCGGAGACACCTACAATGAGCAGTTCTTC

d_call: TRBD1
j_call: TRBJ2-2
v_call: TRBV27
clone_size: .
cdr3_aa: CASSTRRAGGPTGELFF
cdr3_nt: TGTGCCAGCAGTACCCGACGGGCAGGGGGCCCCACCGGGGAGCTGTTTTTT

d_call: .
j_call: TRBJ2-7
v_call: TRBV15
clone_size: .
cdr3_aa: CATSRDVQSTYEQYF
cdr3_nt: TGTGCCACCAGCAGAGATGTGCAGAGTACCTACGAGCAGTACTTC

d_call: .
j_call: TRBJ2-5
v_call: TRBV5-4
clone_size: .
cdr3_aa: CASSSGRGETQYF
cdr3_nt: TGTGCCAGCAGCTCCGGGAGAGGGGAGACCCAGTACTTC

d_call: .
j_call: TRBJ1-1
v_call: TRBV11-2
clone_size: .
cdr3_aa: CASSLDYLWGRGGTEAFF
cdr3_nt: TGTGCCAGCAGCTTAGATTACCTTTGGGGGCGAGGGGGAACTGAAGCTTTCTTT

d_call: .
j_call: TRBJ2-7
v_call: TRBV12-5
clone_size: once
cdr3_aa: CASGLNSGYEQYF
cdr3_nt: TGTGCTAGTGGTTTGAACAGTGGCTACGAGCAGTACTTC

d_call: .
j_call: TRBJ1-1
v_call: TRBV2
clone_size: .
cdr3_aa: CASRDGLGAFF
cdr3_nt: TGTGCCAGCAGAGACGGACTGGGGGCTTTCTTT

d_call: .
j_call: TRBJ2-7
v_call: TRBV4-1
clone_size: once
cdr3_aa: CASSGLGQTYEQYF
cdr3_nt: TGCGCCAGCAGCGGACTGGGACAAACGTACGAGCAGTACTTC

d_call: .
j_call: TRBJ2-5
v_call: TRBV27
clone_size: .
cdr3_aa: CASSIRGETQYF
cdr3_nt: TGTGCCAGCAGTATCAGGGGTGAGACCCAGTACTTC

d_call: .
j_call: TRBJ2-7
v_call: TRBV7-9
clone_size: .
cdr3_aa: CASSVGEWAYEQYF
cdr3_nt: TGTGCCAGCAGCGTGGGGGAGTGGGCCTACGAGCAGTACTTC

d_call: .
j_call: TRBJ1-2
v_call: TRBV27
clone_size: .
cdr3_aa: CASSLSWDGVGGYTF
cdr3_nt: TGTGCCAGCAGTTTGTCTTGGGACGGTGTCGGAGGCTACACCTTC

d_call: .
j_call: TRBJ2-5
v_call: TRBV29-1
clone_size: many
cdr3_aa: CSVGQAQETQYF
cdr3_nt: TGCAGCGTTGGACAAGCCCAAGAGACCCAGTACTTC

d_call: TRBD1
j_call: TRBJ2-1
v_call: TRBV7-2
clone_size: .
cdr3_aa: CASSLRTGEDEQFF
cdr3_nt: TGTGCCAGCAGCCTCCGGACAGGGGAGGACGAGCAGTTCTTC

d_call: .
j_call: TRBJ2-7
v_call: TRBV30
clone_size: .
cdr3_aa: CAWTSSYEQYF
cdr3_nt: TGTGCCTGGACAAGCTCCTACGAGCAGTACTTC

d_call: .
j_call: TRBJ2-3
v_call: TRBV5-6
clone_size: .
cdr3_aa: CASSLGSPGPQYF
cdr3_nt: TGTGCCAGCAGCTTGGGGTCGCCCGGACCGCAGTATTTT

d_call: .
j_call: TRBJ2-3
v_call: TRBV30
clone_size: .
cdr3_aa: CAWAGSSTDTQYF
cdr3_nt: TGTGCCTGGGCGGGATCTAGCACAGATACGCAGTATTTT

d_call: TRBD2
j_call: TRBJ2-1
v_call: TRBV18
clone_size: .
cdr3_aa: CASSLLAGATNYNEQFF
cdr3_nt: TGTGCCAGCTCACTACTAGCGGGAGCAACGAATTACAATGAGCAGTTCTTC

d_call: .
j_call: TRBJ2-3
v_call: TRBV9
clone_size: .
cdr3_aa: CASSVIGGSTDTQYF
cdr3_nt: TGTGCCAGCAGCGTAATAGGGGGGAGCACAGATACGCAGTATTTT

d_call: .
j_call: TRBJ2-1
v_call: TRBV27
clone_size: .
cdr3_aa: CASSFPGARREQFF
cdr3_nt: TGTGCCAGCAGTTTTCCGGGAGCCCGGAGGGAGCAGTTCTTC

d_call: .
j_call: TRBJ2-7
v_call: TRBV7-2
clone_size: .
cdr3_aa: CASSSHEQYF
cdr3_nt: TGTGCCAGCAGCTCGCACGAGCAGTACTTC